This entry describes one T cell receptor beta chain. This record belongs to a study of early stage breast cancer tumors. Study context: Most invasive tumors, about 75% of the 16, were ER+/PR+/HER2-.

Blood replicates held 0.5 ug DNA, tumor or normal breast roughly 1.5 ug, two each. TCRdb's copy holds only in-frame clones and misses some; the assay was immunoSEQ multiplex PCR. Of tens of thousands of clones in the sample, around nine tenths are singletons; the top ten hold about 5%. Germline CDR1 reads SNHLY; CDR2 reads FYNNEI. The CDR3 has 13 residues. The V gene lost 3 bases and the J gene lost 1 base, with 6 bases spanning the gap. The chain is built from TRBV2 and TRBJ1-1; maybe TRBD1 (6 bases). The sequenced sample was blood. The TCR originated in a person aged 65 to 85 with breast cancer. The CDR3 coding sequence is TGTGCCAGCAGTGACAGGGGGAACACTGAAGCTTTCTTT. Its protein product is CASSDRGNTEAFF.